The 30 T cell receptor beta chains reported below all come from one sample, sequenced in a study of identical twins (dated by TCRdb to between 2015 and 2016). Library prep was done by 5' RACE. Sequencing was carried out with an Illumina HiSeq 2000. In TCRdb, the public reads were trimmed at Q25 with fastp and aligned with MiXCR, with productive beta chains retained. Identical CDR3 proteins give one entry, which carries the most common genes and DNA. For this sample the table gives around 680,000 distinct CDR3 sequences, of which 8.6% were detected only once. The ten biggest clones cover 0.98% of the sample. These same data were also listed under a study on yellow fever vaccine responses in identical twins.

The sequencing input was PBMCs. The receptors were sampled from a woman in her late teens or twenties in good health.

The table lists this clonotype with many counts. The chain joins TRBV9 to TRBJ2-1; 9 bases match TRBD2. Losses at the gene ends were 4 bases for V and 7 bases for J; bases not matched to a gene: 9. The CDR3 is 15 amino acids. Germline CDR1 and CDR2: SGDLS and YYNGEE. CDR3 DNA: TGTGCCAGCAGCTCAGGGACTAGCTTCTCGAATGAGCAGTTCTTC. Its translation is CASSSGTSFSNEQFF.

This chain uses TRBV7-2 with TRBJ2-7; D possibly uses TRBD1 or TRBD2 (5 bases each). Germline V gene data show CDR1 as SGHTA and CDR2 as FQGNSA. This CDR3 is 14 amino acids long. V lost 1 base and J lost 7, with 14 bases in between. CDR3 amino acids: CASSLDGAGREQYF. Written as DNA, the CDR3 is TGTGCCAGCAGCTTAGATGGGGCAGGGAGAGAGCAGTACTTC. Filled out from reference TRBV7-2 and TRBJ2-7, the complete variable domain reads GAGVSQSPSNKVTEKGKDVELRCDPISGHTALYWYRQSLGQGLEFLIYFQGNSAPDKSGLPSDRFSAERTGGSVSTLTIQRTQQEDSAVYLCASSLDGAGREQYFGPGTRLTVT.

The chain combines TRBV11-2 with TRBJ2-7; either TRBD1 or TRBD2 may supply D (5 bases each). CDR3 length equals 12 residues. Trimming left V 7 bases short and J 3 bases short, with 10 bases between. Germline-derived CDR1 and CDR2 are SGHAT and FQNNGV. In nucleotides, the CDR3 is TGTGCCAGCATCGGGACGTACTACGAGCAGTACTTC. It is translated as CASIGTYYEQYF.

The gene calls are TRBV12-3 or TRBV12-4 and TRBJ1-4; unclear D gene. This CDR3 contains 13 residues. Trimming left V 1 base short and J 8 bases short, with 8 bases between. The CDR3 DNA reads as TGTGCCAGCAGTTTAGTGGGTGTCGAAAAACTGTTTTTT. As protein: CASSLVGVEKLFF.

This clonotype was picked up many times. The chain joins TRBV20-1 to TRBJ2-5, with TRBD2 matching over 7 bases. The germline V gene has CDR1 DFQATT and CDR2 SNEGSKA (reference sequence). The CDR3 contains 14 residues. V shed 0 bases, J shed 5 bases, and the junction held 6 bases outside the gene matches. The CDR3 is CSAREGGNWETQYF. CDR3 nucleotides: TGCAGTGCTAGAGAGGGAGGGAATTGGGAGACCCAGTACTTC.

This clonotype was detected a few times. DNA of the CDR3: TGCAGTGCTAGGGGTTTTGGGGATCTTCGGACTGAAGCTTTCTTT. It encodes CSARGFGDLRTEAFF. V and J are TRBV20-1 and TRBJ1-1, with D uncertain. The ends were cut back, 3 bases at V and 5 bases at J, with 19 bases in the middle. Germline loops: CDR1 DFQATT, CDR2 SNEGSKA (reference sequence). CDR3 length: 15 amino acids.

This clonotype was picked up many times. This sequence joins TRBV10-3 and TRBJ2-2; D possibly uses TRBD1 or TRBD2 (5 bases each). Per the germline V gene, CDR1 is ENHRY and CDR2 is SYGVKD. Trimming left V 6 bases short and J 1 base short, with 15 bases between. CDR3 size: 16 residues. The CDR3 loop is CAIRRGYEVNTGELFF. The CDR3 DNA follows: TGTGCCATCAGGAGGGGATATGAGGTGAACACCGGGGAGCTGTTTTTT.

This chain links TRBV5-1 with TRBJ2-1; 13 bases are shared with TRBD2. Trimming at V came to 1 base and at J to 7 bases, leaving 8 bases not matched to a gene. The CDR3 consists of 17 residues. Germline CDR1 SGHRS, CDR2 YFSETQ. The CDR3 spells CASSLPSLAGGPNEQFF. The DNA of the CDR3 is TGCGCCAGCAGCTTGCCCTCACTAGCGGGAGGGCCAAATGAGCAGTTCTTC.

This chain uses TRBV7-2 with TRBJ2-7, with 9 bases fitting TRBD1. This CDR3 spans 15 amino acids. J was trimmed by 2 bases and V by 5 bases; bases with no gene match: 7. In germline, CDR1 is SGHTA, CDR2 FQGNSA. The CDR3 nucleotides read TGTGCCAGCAGCCGTCGGACAGGGGCCGCCTACGAGCAGTACTTC. It is translated as CASSRRTGAAYEQYF.

This clonotype was observed a few times. The chain uses TRBV2 and TRBJ2-7; D perhaps matches TRBD1 (6 bases). V was trimmed by 6 bases and J by 2 bases, leaving 14 bases between them. This CDR3 has 14 residues. Germline CDR1 reads SNHLY; CDR2 reads FYNNEI. CDR3 in amino acids: CASSNDRRTYEQYF. The CDR3 DNA follows: TGTGCCAGCAGCAACGACAGGAGGACCTACGAGCAGTACTTC.

This clonotype was counted ten times or more. V and J are TRBV5-6 and TRBJ2-7, with 9 bases lining up with TRBD1. Germline-derived CDR1 and CDR2 are SGHDT and YYEEEE. The CDR3 consists of 17 residues. The V and J ends lost 3 bases and 3 bases, in that order; junction bases with no gene match: 13. The CDR3 region is CASSSGQGIRLHYEQYF. The CDR3, as DNA: TGTGCCAGCAGCTCGGGACAGGGCATCAGGTTACACTACGAGCAGTACTTC.

The table lists this clonotype with a few counts. The chain combines TRBV7-2 with TRBJ2-4, with 7 bases that match TRBD2. The J segment lost 0 bases and the V segment lost 5 bases, leaving 7 bases of the junction unmatched. The CDR3 covers 16 residues. Germline V gene data show CDR1 as SGHTA and CDR2 as FQGNSA. In DNA form, the CDR3 reads TGTGCCAGCAGCGGGGGGGAGCTTCTAGCCAAAAACATTCAGTACTTC. Translating it yields CASSGGELLAKNIQYF. Full variable domain (missing parts from reference TRBV7-2 and TRBJ2-4): GAGVSQSPSNKVTEKGKDVELRCDPISGHTALYWYRQSLGQGLEFLIYFQGNSAPDKSGLPSDRFSAERTGGSVSTLTIQRTQQEDSAVYLCASSGGELLAKNIQYFGAGTRLSVL.

This chain connects TRBV28 to TRBJ1-5, with D possibly TRBD1 on 5 matching bases. CDR1 is MDHEN, CDR2 SYDVKM, per germline. V lost 6 bases and J 5 bases, leaving 11 bases between the germline ends. This CDR3 contains 13 residues. DNA of the CDR3: TGTGCCAGCAGCAGGGTATGGGATCAGCCCCAGCATTTT. Amino acid sequence: CASSRVWDQPQHF.

The chain has TRBV12-3 or TRBV12-4 and TRBJ1-6; TRBD1 is a possible D gene (5 bases). The CDR3 loop spans 14 amino acids. V was trimmed by 1 base and J by 9 bases, leaving 10 bases between them. The CDR3 nucleotides are TGTGCCAGCAGTTTAGGCCAGGGAAGTTCACCCCTCCACTTT. Translation: CASSLGQGSSPLHF.

This clonotype was found many times. V usage is TRBV12-3 or TRBV12-4 and J usage is TRBJ2-2; D call uncertain. Trimming cost V 3 bases and J 7 bases, with 6 bases left between them. The CDR3 totals 12 residues. The DNA for the CDR3 is TGTGCCAGCAGTTTCATAAGCGGGGAGCTGTTTTTT. Translating gives CASSFISGELFF.

In its sample, this clonotype was seen many times. The V call is TRBV15, the J call TRBJ2-7; no clear D. The CDR3 is 15 amino acids. The germline gives CDR1 LNHNV, CDR2 YYDKDF (reference sequence). Trimming left V 2 bases short and J 2 bases short, with 13 bases between. CDR3: CATSRTRGLAYEQYF. The DNA of the CDR3 is TGTGCCACCAGCAGAACGCGTGGTCTTGCCTACGAGCAGTACTTC.

This clonotype was picked up a small number of times. The chain uses TRBV7-2 and TRBJ2-7; 8 nucleotides line up with TRBD2. V dropped 5 bases and J dropped 5; count of bases not matched to a gene: 8. The germline V gene encodes CDR1 SGHTA and CDR2 FQGNSA. This CDR3 has 14 residues. CDR3 protein: CASSPGGTKNEQYF. The CDR3 DNA reads as TGTGCCAGCAGCCCGGGGGGGACTAAAAACGAGCAGTACTTC.

The chain recombines TRBV5-1 with TRBJ2-5, with 8 bases identical to TRBD2. V lost 4 bases, J lost 3 bases, and 5 bases stayed unmatched. CDR1 and CDR2 from the germline V gene are SGHRS and YFSETQ. The CDR3 is 14 residues long. The DNA of the CDR3 is TGCGCCAGCAGCCCACTTAGCGGGGAAGAGACCCAGTACTTC. Translation: CASSPLSGEETQYF.

This clonotype has just a few counts. The chain joins TRBV3-1 to TRBJ1-2; D may be TRBD1 (6 bases). The V end was cut by 1 base, the J end by 8 bases, with 11 bases between. This CDR3 comprises 13 residues. From germline, CDR1 is LGHDT and CDR2 YNNKEL (reference sequence). The CDR3 region is CASSQGRGRGYTF. The CDR3 bases are TGTGCCAGCAGCCAAGGCAGGGGCAGAGGCTACACCTTC.

Ten or more counts support this clonotype. The chain recombines TRBV6-2 or TRBV6-3 with TRBJ2-2, with 8 bases matching TRBD1. Germline CDR1 is MNHEY and CDR2 is SVGEGT. The V segment lost 8 bases and the J segment 5 bases; nucleotides outside the gene matches: 4. The CDR3 length is 13 residues. The CDR3 protein is CASAGGSTGELFF. CDR3 coding DNA: TGTGCCAGCGCAGGGGGCTCTACCGGGGAGCTGTTTTTT.

As for this clonotype: A junction end diverges from the germline sequence, so it may reflect a read error. CDR3 in amino acids: CACSFRSGRASAPDTQYF. The CDR3 nucleotides read TGTGCCTGCAGTTTCAGAAGCGGGAGGGCCTCCGCACCAGATACGCAGTATTTT. This chain connects TRBV12-3 or TRBV12-4 to TRBJ2-3; 10 nucleotides match TRBD2. CDR3 length: 18 amino acids.

The chain combines TRBV11-2 with TRBJ2-3; 7 nucleotides line up with TRBD1. Germline assignment: CDR1 SGHAT and CDR2 FQNNGV. V dropped 4 bases and J dropped 2; count of bases not matched to a gene: 9. CDR3 length: 16 amino acids. The CDR3: CASSSETGRVTDTQYF. The DNA for the CDR3 is TGTGCCAGCAGCTCAGAGACAGGGAGAGTCACAGATACGCAGTATTTT.

The chain joins TRBV3-1 to TRBJ2-7; D may be TRBD1 or TRBD2 (5 bases each). The length of the CDR3 is 14 residues. Germline CDR1 and CDR2: LGHDT and YNNKEL (reference sequence). V was clipped by 2 bases and J by 3 bases, with 11 bases between them. The CDR3 protein is CASSQSERGYEQYF. Written as DNA, the CDR3 is TGTGCCAGCAGCCAATCGGAGAGGGGCTACGAGCAGTACTTC.

This clonotype was found many times. The chain joins TRBV12-3 or TRBV12-4 to TRBJ2-6, with TRBD1 matching 9 bases. With 6 bases clipped from V and 4 bases from J, the junction kept 7 bases outside the gene matches. The length of the CDR3 is 16 residues. The CDR3 sequence is CASRQSQGAGANVLTF. CDR3 DNA sequence: TGTGCCAGCAGGCAGTCACAGGGGGCAGGGGCCAACGTCCTGACTTTC.

This clonotype was recorded a few times. The chain is built from TRBV2 and TRBJ1-5; a weak D match, TRBD1 (6 bases). Between the trimmed V and J ends, which lost 7 bases and 0 bases, there was a span of 16 bases. This CDR3 has 16 amino acids. From germline, CDR1 is SNHLY and CDR2 FYNNEI. Here the CDR3 reads CASKNDRLYSNQPQHF. In nucleotides, the CDR3 is TGTGCCAGCAAGAACGACAGGCTATATAGCAATCAGCCCCAGCATTTT. The full variable domain, in which reference TRBV2 and TRBJ1-5 provide the parts outside the CDR3, is EPEVTQTPSHQVTQMGQEVILRCVPISNHLYFYWYRQILGQKVEFLVSFYNNEISEKSEIFDDQFSVERPDGSNFTLKIRSTKLEDSAMYFCASKNDRLYSNQPQHFGDGTRLSIL.

This clonotype appeared a few times. The chain combines TRBV3-1 with TRBJ2-7; 8 bases line up with TRBD1. The V gene end was trimmed by 4 bases and the J gene end by 3 bases; junction bases not matched to a gene: 5. Germline V gene data show CDR1 as LGHDT and CDR2 as YNNKEL (reference sequence). The CDR3 spans 14 residues. CDR3 sequence reads: CASSPTGERYEQYF. CDR3 sequence (DNA): TGTGCCAGCAGCCCGACAGGGGAGCGCTACGAGCAGTACTTC.

This clonotype was detected ten times or more. The rearrangement uses TRBV29-1 and TRBJ2-3; TRBD1 aligns across 10 bases. Germline CDR1 SQVTM, CDR2 ANQGSEA. The CDR3 has 15 residues. V shed 3 bases, J shed 6 bases, and the junction held 9 bases outside the gene matches. In nucleotides, the CDR3 is TGCAGCGTTGATGGGACAGGGGTTTCGGCGGATACGCAGTATTTT. Amino acid sequence: CSVDGTGVSADTQYF.

The V gene is TRBV5-1, the J gene TRBJ1-2; D remains ambiguous. This CDR3 is 14 amino acids long. V shed 0 bases and J shed 2 bases, with 8 bases lying between them. From germline, CDR1 is SGHRS and CDR2 YFSETQ. The CDR3, as DNA: TGCGCCAGCAGCTTGGTCCCAGAAAACTATGGCTACACCTTC. It encodes CASSLVPENYGYTF.

This clonotype was detected a few times. The V gene is TRBV28, the J gene TRBJ2-1; 13 bases are shared with TRBD2. The length of the CDR3 is 15 residues. In germline, CDR1 is MDHEN, CDR2 SYDVKM. Trimming took 5 bases from V and 8 from J; bases not matched to a gene: 6. CDR3 loop: CASSNTSGRDYEQFF. CDR3 bases: TGTGCCAGCAGTAATACTAGCGGGAGGGACTATGAGCAGTTCTTC.

This clonotype was counted only a few times. This chain uses TRBV9 with TRBJ2-3; D is perhaps TRBD2 (7 bases). V shed 7 bases and J shed 0 bases, with 15 bases lying between them. Germline V gene data show CDR1 as SGDLS and CDR2 as YYNGEE. The CDR3 consists of 15 residues. The CDR3 nucleotides are TGTGCCAGCGCCGGGGGGCTTGCTAGCACAGATACGCAGTATTTT. It codes for CASAGGLASTDTQYF.